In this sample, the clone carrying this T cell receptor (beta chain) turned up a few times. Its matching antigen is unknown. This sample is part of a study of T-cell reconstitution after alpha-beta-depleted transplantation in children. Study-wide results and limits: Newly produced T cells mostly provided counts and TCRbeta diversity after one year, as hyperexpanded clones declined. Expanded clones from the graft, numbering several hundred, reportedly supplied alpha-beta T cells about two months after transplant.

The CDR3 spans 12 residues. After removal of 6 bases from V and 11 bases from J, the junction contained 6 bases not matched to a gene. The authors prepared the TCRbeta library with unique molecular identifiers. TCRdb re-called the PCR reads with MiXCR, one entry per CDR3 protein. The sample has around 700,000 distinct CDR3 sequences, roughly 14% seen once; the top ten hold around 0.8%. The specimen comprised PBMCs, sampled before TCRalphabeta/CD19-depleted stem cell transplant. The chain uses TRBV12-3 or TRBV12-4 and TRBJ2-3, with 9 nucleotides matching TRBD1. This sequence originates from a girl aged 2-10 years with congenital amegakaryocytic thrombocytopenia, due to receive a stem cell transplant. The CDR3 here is CASSRGQGKQYF. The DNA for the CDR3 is TGTGCCAGCAGCCGCGGACAGGGGAAGCAGTATTTT.